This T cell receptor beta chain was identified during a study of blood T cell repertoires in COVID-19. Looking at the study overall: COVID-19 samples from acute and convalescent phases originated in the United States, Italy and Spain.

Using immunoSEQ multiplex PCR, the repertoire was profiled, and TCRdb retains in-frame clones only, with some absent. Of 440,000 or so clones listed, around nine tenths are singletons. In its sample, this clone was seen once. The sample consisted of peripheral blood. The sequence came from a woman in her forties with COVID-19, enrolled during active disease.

CDR3 in amino acids: CASSSPGQGANGYTF. CDR3 DNA: TGTGCCAGCAGCTCCCCGGGACAGGGGGCGAATGGCTACACCTTC. The chain employs TRBV5-5 and TRBJ1-2; TRBD1 aligns across 12 bases. Germline V gene sequence: CDR1 SGHKS, CDR2 YYEKEE (reference sequence). The ends lost 3 bases at V and 6 bases at J; junction bases unmatched: 6. This CDR3 is built from 15 residues.